The clone carrying this TCR beta chain has just a few counts. Its specificity is unknown. The entry originates in a study of cytomegalovirus exposure and HLA in healthy donors. Study conclusions and caveats: Being productive about 87% or about 30% of the time was typical of most TCR beta V segments in an earlier analysis. Associated with cytomegalovirus, according to the listing, were 150 to 200 TCR beta chains.

Germline lookup yields CDR1 MGHRA and CDR2 YSYEKL. The V gene end was trimmed by 4 bases and the J gene end by 4 bases; junction bases not matched to a gene: 8. This CDR3 region has 15 residues. The PCR ran on 60 Vbeta and 13 Jbeta primers. The data were produced by immunoSEQ multiplex PCR, yet TCRdb's version contains in-frame clones alone and is incomplete. The sample shows about 160,000 clones, 75% to 80% of them seen only once. This TCR was recovered from a woman aged 45-60 years in good health and CMV-seropositive. The chain links TRBV4-1 to TRBJ1-1, with TRBD1 identical over 8 bases. Sequenced: PBMCs. The CDR3 spells CASSLLDREATEAFF. The CDR3 DNA reads as TGCGCCAGCAGCCTCTTGGACAGGGAGGCCACTGAAGCTTTCTTT.